What follows is one T cell receptor (beta chain) and its context. The ends were cut back, 3 bases at V and 1 base at J, with 4 bases in the middle. CDR3 size: 13 residues. CDR1 LNHDA and CDR2 SQIVND come from the germline V gene (reference sequence). Measured with immunoSEQ multiplex PCR; TCRdb has only the in-frame clones, and not every one. The sample has about 370,000 clones, roughly 90% seen once. These data are taken from a study of blood T cell repertoires in COVID-19. The sample taken for sequencing was peripheral blood. This rearrangement joins TRBV19 to TRBJ1-3; D is unclear. The TCR comes from a woman aged 25 to 45 with COVID-19, enrolled during active disease. The CDR3 DNA reads TGTGCCAGTAGTATTGCGTCTGGAAACACCATATATTTT. This translates into CASSIASGNTIYF.